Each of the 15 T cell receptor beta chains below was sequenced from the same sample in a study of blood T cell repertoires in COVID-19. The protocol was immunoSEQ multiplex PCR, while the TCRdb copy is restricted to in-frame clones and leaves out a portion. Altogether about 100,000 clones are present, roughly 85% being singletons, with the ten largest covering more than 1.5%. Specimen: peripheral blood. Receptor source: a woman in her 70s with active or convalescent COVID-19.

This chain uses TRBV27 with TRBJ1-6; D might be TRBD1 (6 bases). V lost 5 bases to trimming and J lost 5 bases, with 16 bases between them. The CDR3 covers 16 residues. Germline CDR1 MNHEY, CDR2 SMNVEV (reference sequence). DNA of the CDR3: TGTGCCAGCAGTCCCCTCAGGGGAGAAGATAATTCACCCCTCCACTTT. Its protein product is CASSPLRGEDNSPLHF.

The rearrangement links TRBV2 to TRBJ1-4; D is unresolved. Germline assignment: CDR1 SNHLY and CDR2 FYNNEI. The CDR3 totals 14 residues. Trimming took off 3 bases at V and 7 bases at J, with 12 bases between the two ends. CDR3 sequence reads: CASSDFTGGEKLFF. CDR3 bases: TGTGCCAGCAGTGACTTTACGGGAGGTGAAAAACTGTTTTTT.

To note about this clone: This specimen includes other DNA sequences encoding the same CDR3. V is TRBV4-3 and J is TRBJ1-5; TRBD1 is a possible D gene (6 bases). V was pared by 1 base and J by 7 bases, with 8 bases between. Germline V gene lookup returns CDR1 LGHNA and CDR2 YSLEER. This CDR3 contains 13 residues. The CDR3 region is CASSQGQAQPQHF. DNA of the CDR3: TGCGCCAGCAGCCAAGGACAGGCCCAGCCCCAGCATTTT.

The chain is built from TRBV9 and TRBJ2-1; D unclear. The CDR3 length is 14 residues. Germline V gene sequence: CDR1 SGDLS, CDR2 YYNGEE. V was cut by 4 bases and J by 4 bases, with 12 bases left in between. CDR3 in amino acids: CASSPSASYNEQFF. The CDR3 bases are TGTGCCAGCAGCCCGTCCGCGTCTTACAATGAGCAGTTCTTC.

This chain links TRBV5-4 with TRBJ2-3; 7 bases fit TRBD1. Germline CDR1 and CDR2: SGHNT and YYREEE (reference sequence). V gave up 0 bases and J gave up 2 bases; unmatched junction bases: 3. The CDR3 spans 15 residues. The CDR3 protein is CASSLGQGFTDTQYF. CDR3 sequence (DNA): TGTGCCAGCAGCTTGGGACAGGGCTTCACAGATACGCAGTATTTT.

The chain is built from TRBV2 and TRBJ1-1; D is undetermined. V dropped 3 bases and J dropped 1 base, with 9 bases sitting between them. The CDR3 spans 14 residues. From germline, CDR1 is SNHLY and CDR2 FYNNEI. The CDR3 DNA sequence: TGTGCCAGCAGTGAGTCGCGCGGGAACACTGAAGCTTTCTTT. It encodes CASSESRGNTEAFF. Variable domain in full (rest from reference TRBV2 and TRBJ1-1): EPEVTQTPSHQVTQMGQEVILRCVPISNHLYFYWYRQILGQKVEFLVSFYNNEISEKSEIFDDQFSVERPDGSNFTLKIRSTKLEDSAMYFCASSESRGNTEAFFGQGTRLTVV.

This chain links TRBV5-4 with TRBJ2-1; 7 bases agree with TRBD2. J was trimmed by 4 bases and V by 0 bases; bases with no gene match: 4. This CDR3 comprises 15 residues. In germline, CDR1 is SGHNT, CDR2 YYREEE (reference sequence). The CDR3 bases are TGTGCCAGCAGCTTGGAAGGGCGGGGGTACAATGAGCAGTTCTTC. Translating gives CASSLEGRGYNEQFF.

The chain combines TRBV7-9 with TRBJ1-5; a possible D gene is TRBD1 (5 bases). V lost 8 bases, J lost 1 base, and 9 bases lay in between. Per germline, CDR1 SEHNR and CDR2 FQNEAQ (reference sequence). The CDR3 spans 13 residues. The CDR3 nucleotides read TGTGCCAGCGGTGACAGCAGCAATCAGCCCCAGCATTTT. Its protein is CASGDSSNQPQHF.

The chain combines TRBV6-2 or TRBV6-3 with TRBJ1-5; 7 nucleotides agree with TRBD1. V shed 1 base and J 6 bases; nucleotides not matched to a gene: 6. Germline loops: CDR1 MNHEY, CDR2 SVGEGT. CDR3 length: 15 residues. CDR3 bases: TGTGCCAGCAGTTACTTCCGGACAGGCCCTCAGCCCCAGCATTTT. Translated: CASSYFRTGPQPQHF.

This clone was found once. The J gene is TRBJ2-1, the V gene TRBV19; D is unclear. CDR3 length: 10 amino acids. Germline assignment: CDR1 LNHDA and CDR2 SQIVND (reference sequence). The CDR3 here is CATGGNEQFF. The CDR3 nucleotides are TGTGCAACCGGCGGTAATGAGCAGTTCTTC.

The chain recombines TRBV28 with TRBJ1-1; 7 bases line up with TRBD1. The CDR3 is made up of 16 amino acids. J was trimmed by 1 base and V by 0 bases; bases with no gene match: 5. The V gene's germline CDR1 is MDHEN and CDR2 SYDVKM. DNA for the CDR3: TGTGCCAGCAGTTTATGGAGGGGGCGAGGGAACACTGAAGCTTTCTTT. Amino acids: CASSLWRGRGNTEAFF.

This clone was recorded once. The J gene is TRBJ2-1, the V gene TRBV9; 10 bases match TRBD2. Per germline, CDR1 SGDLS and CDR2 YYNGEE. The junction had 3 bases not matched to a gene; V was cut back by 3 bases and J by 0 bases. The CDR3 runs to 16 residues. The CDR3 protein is CASSAGTSASYNEQFF. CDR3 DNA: TGTGCCAGCAGCGCCGGGACTAGCGCCTCCTACAATGAGCAGTTCTTC.

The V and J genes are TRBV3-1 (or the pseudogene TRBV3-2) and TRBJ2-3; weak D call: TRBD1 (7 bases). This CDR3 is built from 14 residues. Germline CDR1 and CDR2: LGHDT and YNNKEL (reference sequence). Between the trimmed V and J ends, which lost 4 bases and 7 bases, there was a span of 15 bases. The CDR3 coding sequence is TGTGCCAGCAGCCTAAACAGGGGCGGGAATACGCAGTATTTT. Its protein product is CASSLNRGGNTQYF.

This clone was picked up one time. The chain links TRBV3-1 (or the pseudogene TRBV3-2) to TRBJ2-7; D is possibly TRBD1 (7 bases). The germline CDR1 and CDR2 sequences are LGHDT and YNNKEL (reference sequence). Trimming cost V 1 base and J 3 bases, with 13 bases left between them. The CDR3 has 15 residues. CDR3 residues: CASSQGQGGFYEQYF. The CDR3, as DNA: TGTGCCAGCAGCCAAGGGCAGGGGGGTTTCTACGAGCAGTACTTC.

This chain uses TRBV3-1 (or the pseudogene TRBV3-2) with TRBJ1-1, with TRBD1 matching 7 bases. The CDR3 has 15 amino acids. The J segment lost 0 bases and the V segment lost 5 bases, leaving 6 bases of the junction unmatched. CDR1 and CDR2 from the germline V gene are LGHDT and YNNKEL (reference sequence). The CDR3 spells CASSYRDSLNTEAFF. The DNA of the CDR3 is TGTGCCAGCAGCTATCGGGACAGCCTGAACACTGAAGCTTTCTTT.